The 26 T cell receptor beta chains in this list originate from one sample, sequenced in a study of shared clonotypes between healthy human individuals. Produced via immunoSEQ multiplex PCR; TCRdb's table is partial and in-frame only. There are roughly 2.6 million clones in the sample; more than 90% occur only once, and 0.13% to 0.15% lies in the top ten. Sequenced: naive CD4+ T cells sorted from blood. Sample subset: CD45RA+ positively selected. The receptors derive from a man aged 18 to 29 in good health.

The chain combines TRBV4-3 with TRBJ2-5; 7 positions agree with TRBD2. Near its end, the DNA agrees better with TRBJ2-7, so the J call may be wrong. This CDR3 contains 17 residues. Germline loops: CDR1 LGHNA, CDR2 YSLEER. The CDR3 nucleotides read TGCGCCAGCAGCCAAGATAGGGCGGGAGCACGCTCCTACGAGCAGTACTTC. It specifies CASSQDRAGARSYEQYF.

This clone has a single count. This chain connects TRBV6-5 to TRBJ1-2, with D unclear. This CDR3 comprises 15 residues. From germline, CDR1 is MNHEY and CDR2 SVGAGI. The ends were cut back, 0 bases at V and 1 base at J, with 9 bases in the middle. In nucleotides, the CDR3 is TGTGCCAGCAGTTACTCGTCGGGTTTTAACTATGGCTACACCTTC. This encodes CASSYSSGFNYGYTF.

The CDR3 DNA reads as TGTGCCAGCTCACTGACAGGCATAGGAGATGGCTACACCTTC. This gives the protein CASSLTGIGDGYTF. V gene TRBV18 combines with J gene TRBJ1-2; maybe TRBD1 (6 bases). Germline CDR1 and CDR2: KGHSH and LQKENI. The V gene lost 4 bases and the J gene lost 6 bases, with 15 bases spanning the gap. The CDR3 runs to 14 residues.

Here the CDR3 DNA reads TGTGCCAGCAGCGCAAGCGCAGGGCTCACTGAAGCTTTCTTT. This codes for CASSASAGLTEAFF. V is TRBV2 and J is TRBJ1-1; D perhaps matches TRBD1 (5 bases). The CDR3 runs 14 residues. V was cut by 6 bases and J by 4 bases, with 15 bases left in between. The germline V gene has CDR1 SNHLY and CDR2 FYNNEI.

Comments on this clone: At the DNA level, this CDR3 is encoded by other sequences in the same sample as well. V and J are TRBV28 and TRBJ1-5; D ambiguous. The ends were cut back, 5 bases at V and 3 bases at J, with 5 bases in the middle. This CDR3 region has 12 residues. Germline V gene sequence: CDR1 MDHEN, CDR2 SYDVKM. CDR3 sequence (DNA): TGTGCCAGCAGTCTTCCCAATCAGCCCCAGCATTTT. Amino acids: CASSLPNQPQHF.

This chain links TRBV30 with TRBJ2-2, with D possibly being TRBD2 (5 bases). Germline V lookup: CDR1 GTSNPN, CDR2 SVGIG (reference sequence). The CDR3 is 14 residues long. V was shortened by 1 base and J by 5 bases, with 11 bases between the two germline ends. The chain's CDR3 is CAWSGRTHTGELFF. CDR3 coding DNA: TGTGCCTGGAGTGGGAGGACCCATACCGGGGAGCTGTTTTTT.

The chain is built from TRBV7-3 and TRBJ2-1; 8 bases are shared with TRBD2. The CDR3 covers 14 residues. Germline V CDR1 and CDR2: SGHTA, FQGTGA. The V segment lost 4 bases and the J segment 7 bases; nucleotides outside the gene matches: 6. The CDR3 DNA follows: TGTGCCAGCAGCTCCCGGAGCGGGGGAAATGAGCAGTTCTTC. Translated, it gives CASSSRSGGNEQFF.

This rearrangement joins TRBV30 to TRBJ1-1, with D perhaps matching TRBD1 (6 bases). With 4 bases removed from V and 0 bases from J, the gap between germline ends came to 18 bases. Looked up from germline, CDR1 is GTSNPN and CDR2 is SVGIG (reference sequence). The CDR3 totals 16 residues. CDR3 amino acids: CAWIPLGGWMNTEAFF. The CDR3 region has the DNA TGTGCCTGGATCCCCCTAGGGGGGTGGATGAACACTGAAGCTTTCTTT.

The chain is built from TRBV7-3 and TRBJ2-5; no firm D call. CDR3 size: 13 residues. Looked up from germline, CDR1 is SGHTA and CDR2 is FQGTGA. Trimming shortened V by 1 base and J by 5 bases, and 8 bases separated the two germline ends. CDR3 in amino acids: CASSLNPGETQYF. Here the CDR3 DNA reads TGTGCCAGCAGCTTAAATCCCGGGGAGACCCAGTACTTC.

The V and J genes are TRBV6-1 and TRBJ2-1; D gene uncertain. The V gene lost 4 bases and the J gene lost 0 bases, with 7 bases spanning the gap. CDR1 MNHNS and CDR2 SASEGT come from the germline V gene. This CDR3 is 14 amino acids long. CDR3 protein: CASSGDFSYNEQFF. CDR3 nucleotide sequence: TGTGCCAGCAGTGGGGATTTCTCCTACAATGAGCAGTTCTTC.

CDR3 bases: TGTGCCAGCCCCGTCGATTTTTGGATGTCCGGGGAAAAACTGTTTTTT. It codes for CASPVDFWMSGEKLFF. The V and J genes are TRBV21-1 and TRBJ1-4. TRBV21-1 is a listed pseudogene. CDR3 size: 16 residues.

This clone was seen just once. The rearrangement uses TRBV6-5 and TRBJ2-7; D possibly corresponds to TRBD1 (6 bases). The V end lost 5 bases, the J end lost 4 bases, and 12 bases lay between the germline ends. The CDR3 covers 13 residues. Germline values: CDR1 MNHEY, CDR2 SVGAGI. The CDR3 nucleotides are TGTGCCAGCAGTCGGGGACACAGGTACGAGCAGTACTTC. This codes for CASSRGHRYEQYF.

As to this clone: At the DNA level, this CDR3 is encoded by other sequences in the same sample as well. The chain is built from TRBV19 and TRBJ1-2; the match to TRBD1 covers 7 bases. J lost 2 bases, V lost 1 base, and 1 base had no gene match. CDR1 and CDR2 (germline): LNHDA, SQIVND (reference sequence). The CDR3 has 14 amino acids. CDR3 nucleotides: TGTGCCAGTAGTATAGGACAGGGAAACTATGGCTACACCTTC. Encoded protein: CASSIGQGNYGYTF.

As for this clone: This sample includes further DNA sequences coding for the same CDR3. The gene calls are TRBV6-6 and TRBJ1-2; tentatively, D is TRBD1 (6 bases). The CDR3 length is 13 residues. The ends were cut back, 5 bases at V and 2 bases at J, with 9 bases in the middle. Germline V lookup: CDR1 MNHNY, CDR2 SVGAGI (reference sequence). CDR3 loop: CASSRGGNYGYTF. CDR3 DNA sequence: TGTGCCAGCAGTAGGGGGGGGAACTATGGCTACACCTTC.

A word on this clone: The same CDR3 is also encoded by other DNA sequences in this sample. The chain has TRBV4-1 and TRBJ1-1; the D is unclear. The V and J ends lost 3 bases and 0 bases respectively, with 8 bases between them. Looked up from germline, CDR1 is MGHRA and CDR2 is YSYEKL. The CDR3 covers 14 residues. CDR3 nucleotide sequence: TGCGCCAGCAGCCAGGGAAGTGTGAACACTGAAGCTTTCTTT. This encodes CASSQGSVNTEAFF.

Regarding this clone: Different DNA sequences within this sample yield the same CDR3. The chain recombines TRBV2 with TRBJ1-6; 8 nucleotides match TRBD1. With V trimmed by 2 bases and J by 0 bases, 3 bases remained unmatched. The V gene's germline CDR1 is SNHLY and CDR2 FYNNEI. The CDR3 extends over 17 amino acids. The CDR3 sequence: CASSETGGSSYNSPLHF. The CDR3 bases are TGTGCCAGCAGTGAAACAGGGGGGAGCTCCTATAATTCACCCCTCCACTTT. Looking up the rest from reference TRBV2 and TRBJ1-6 gives the full variable domain: EPEVTQTPSHQVTQMGQEVILRCVPISNHLYFYWYRQILGQKVEFLVSFYNNEISEKSEIFDDQFSVERPDGSNFTLKIRSTKLEDSAMYFCASSETGGSSYNSPLHFGNGTRLTVT.

The chain is built from TRBV5-1 and TRBJ2-7; perhaps D is TRBD1 or TRBD2 (5 bases each). The CDR3 loop spans 15 amino acids. Germline CDR1 reads SGHRS; CDR2 reads YFSETQ. The V gene lost 2 bases and the J gene lost 2 bases, with 14 bases spanning the gap. The chain's CDR3 is CASSLEGTVTYEQYF. CDR3 sequence (DNA): TGCGCCAGCAGCTTAGAAGGGACGGTTACCTACGAGCAGTACTTC.

This sequence joins TRBV4-1 and TRBJ2-1; 10 nucleotides match TRBD2. In germline, CDR1 is MGHRA, CDR2 YSYEKL. The ends lost 5 bases at V and 3 bases at J; junction bases unmatched: 7. CDR3 size: 16 residues. CDR3 protein: CASSARTSGLYNEQFF. The CDR3, as DNA: TGCGCCAGCAGCGCCAGGACTAGCGGACTCTACAATGAGCAGTTCTTC.

The chain recombines TRBV18 with TRBJ2-7; 11 nucleotides match TRBD2. V shed 2 bases and J 0 bases; nucleotides not matched to a gene: 9. CDR1 is KGHSH, CDR2 LQKENI, per germline. The CDR3 consists of 18 residues. The chain's CDR3 is CASSPAQGTSGLSYEQYF. The CDR3 region has the DNA TGTGCCAGCTCACCAGCACAGGGGACTAGCGGACTCTCCTACGAGCAGTACTTC.

The chain combines TRBV6-1 with TRBJ1-2; weak D call: TRBD1 (5 bases). Germline V gene lookup returns CDR1 MNHNS and CDR2 SASEGT. The CDR3 runs 19 residues. The V end lost 4 bases, the J end lost 3 bases, and 27 bases lay between the germline ends. The CDR3 reads CASSGMGGTALWRDYGYTF. CDR3 nucleotide sequence: TGTGCCAGCAGTGGAATGGGGGGGACGGCCCTATGGAGGGACTATGGCTACACCTTC.

The CDR3 coding sequence is TGTGCCAGCAGCTCACAGGGGGCGGGGAACACTGAAGCTTTCTTT. Its translation is CASSSQGAGNTEAFF. This chain links TRBV5-4 with TRBJ1-1, with 9 bases matching TRBD1. The junction had 4 bases not matched to a gene; V was cut back by 3 bases and J by 1 base. The germline V gene has CDR1 SGHNT and CDR2 YYREEE (reference sequence). The CDR3 is 15 amino acids.

A word on this clone: Other DNA variants within this sample encode the same CDR3. CDR3 nucleotides: TGTGCCGGCAAACAGGGAATGGGCTCCGAGCAGTACTTC. Amino acid sequence: CAGKQGMGSEQYF. The rearrangement joins TRBV30 to TRBJ2-7; a weak D match, TRBD1 (6 bases). The germline gives CDR1 GTSNPN, CDR2 SVGIG (reference sequence). This CDR3 is 13 amino acids long. With 8 bases removed from V and 6 bases from J, the gap between germline ends came to 20 bases.

This chain connects TRBV4-3 to TRBJ2-2; 7 positions agree with TRBD2. The CDR3 is 16 amino acids. CDR1 LGHNA and CDR2 YSLEER come from the germline V gene. The V and J ends lost 0 bases and 6 bases, in that order; junction bases with no gene match: 7. The CDR3 DNA reads TGCGCCAGCAGCCAAGATCAGGCGGGAGTTGCCGGGGAGCTGTTTTTT. This sequence encodes CASSQDQAGVAGELFF.

This clone was seen a few times. This chain joins TRBV30 and TRBJ1-5, with 9 nucleotides matching TRBD1. After removal of 4 bases from V and 5 bases from J, the junction contained 3 bases not matched to a gene. The CDR3 loop spans 13 amino acids. CDR1 is GTSNPN and CDR2 is SVGIG in the germline V gene (reference sequence). The CDR3 DNA sequence: TGTGCCTGGAATAGACAGGGGGATCAGCCCCAGCATTTT. Protein product: CAWNRQGDQPQHF.

The chain joins TRBV19 to TRBJ2-6; TRBD1 matches 9 bases. The CDR3 totals 16 residues. After removal of 6 bases from V and 1 base from J, the junction contained 4 bases not matched to a gene. Per germline, CDR1 LNHDA and CDR2 SQIVND (reference sequence). CDR3 nucleotides: TGTGCCAGTAGCGGACAGGGGTTGTCTGGGGCCAACGTCCTGACTTTC. It yields the protein CASSGQGLSGANVLTF. Based on the CDR3 plus reference TRBV19 and TRBJ2-6, the full variable domain is DGGITQSPKYLFRKEGQNVTLSCEQNLNHDAMYWYRQDPGQGLRLIYYSQIVNDFQKGDIAEGYSVSREKKESFPLTVTSAQKNPTAFYLCASSGQGLSGANVLTFGAGSRLTVL.

The rearrangement uses TRBV15 and TRBJ1-2; TRBD1 might be the D (5 bases). Deletions cut 3 bases from V and 7 bases from J, with 9 bases between. The length of the CDR3 is 12 residues. Germline V gene data show CDR1 as LNHNV and CDR2 as YYDKDF (reference sequence). The chain's CDR3 is CATSREGSGYTF. Written as DNA, the CDR3 is TGTGCCACCAGCAGGGAGGGGAGTGGCTACACCTTC.